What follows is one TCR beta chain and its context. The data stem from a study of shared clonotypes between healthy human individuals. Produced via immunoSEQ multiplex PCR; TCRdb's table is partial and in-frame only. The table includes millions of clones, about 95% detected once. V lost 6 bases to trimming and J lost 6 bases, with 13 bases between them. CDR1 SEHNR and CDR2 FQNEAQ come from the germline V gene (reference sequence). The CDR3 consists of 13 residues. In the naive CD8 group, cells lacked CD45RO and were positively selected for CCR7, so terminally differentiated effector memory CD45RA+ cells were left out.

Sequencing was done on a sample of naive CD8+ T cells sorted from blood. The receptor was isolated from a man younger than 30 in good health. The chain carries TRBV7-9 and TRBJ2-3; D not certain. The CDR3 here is CASRWTEGDTQYF. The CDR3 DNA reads TGTGCCAGCAGATGGACGGAAGGGGATACGCAGTATTTT.